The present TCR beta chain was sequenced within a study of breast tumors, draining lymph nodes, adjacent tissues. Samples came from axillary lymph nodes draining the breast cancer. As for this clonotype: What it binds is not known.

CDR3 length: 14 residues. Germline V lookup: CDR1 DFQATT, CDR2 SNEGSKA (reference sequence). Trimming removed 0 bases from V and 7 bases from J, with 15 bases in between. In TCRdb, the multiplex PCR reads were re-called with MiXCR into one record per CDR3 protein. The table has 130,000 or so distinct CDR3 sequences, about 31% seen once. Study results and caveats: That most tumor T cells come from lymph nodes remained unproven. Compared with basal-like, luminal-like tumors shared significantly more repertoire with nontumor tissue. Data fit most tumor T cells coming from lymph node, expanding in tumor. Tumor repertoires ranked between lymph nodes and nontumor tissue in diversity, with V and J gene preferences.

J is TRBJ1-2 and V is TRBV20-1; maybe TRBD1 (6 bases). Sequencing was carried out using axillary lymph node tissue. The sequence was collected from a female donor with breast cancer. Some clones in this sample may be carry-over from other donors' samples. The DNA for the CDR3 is TGCAGTGCTAGAGACGACCCCCAGGGGTTTGGCTACACCTTC. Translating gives CSARDDPQGFGYTF.